Following are 21 T cell receptor beta chains from one sample sequenced in a study of shared clonotypes between healthy human individuals. Clones were sequenced by immunoSEQ multiplex PCR, and TCRdb holds only the in-frame ones, with some missing. This sample has 2.3 million or so clones; approximately 93% occur once, and the top ten carry 0.35% to 0.5%. The sequenced sample was naive CD4+ T cells from PBMCs. Documented subset: CD45RA+ positively selected. Source of these receptors: a man younger than 35 in good health. Some clones in this sample may be carry-over from other donors' samples.

This clone was seen just once. This same CDR3 is encoded by further DNA sequences in the sample. The chain employs TRBV30 and TRBJ2-7, with D possibly matching TRBD1 (6 bases). Deletions cut 3 bases from V and 4 bases from J, with 10 bases between. The length of the CDR3 is 12 residues. CDR1 is GTSNPN, CDR2 SVGIG, per germline (reference sequence). CDR3 loop: CAWSPQGYEQYF. Here the CDR3 DNA reads TGTGCCTGGAGCCCACAGGGATACGAGCAGTACTTC.

The rearrangement joins TRBV18 to TRBJ2-7; the match to TRBD2 covers 10 bases. The V and J ends lost 1 base and 2 bases, in that order; junction bases with no gene match: 11. The CDR3 runs 18 residues. Germline-derived CDR1 and CDR2 are KGHSH and LQKENI. The CDR3 bases are TGTGCCAGCTCACCACAGGGGGCCACTAGCGGGAACACCTACGAGCAGTACTTC. Amino acids: CASSPQGATSGNTYEQYF.

The rearrangement links TRBV5-4 to TRBJ1-4, with D possibly matching TRBD1 (5 bases). The V end was cut by 10 bases, the J end by 2 bases, with 9 bases between. CDR1 is SGHNT and CDR2 is YYREEE in the germline V gene (reference sequence). CDR3 length: 12 residues. The CDR3 region has the DNA TGTGCCTTCGGGGCCACTAATGAAAAACTGTTTTTT. It is translated as CAFGATNEKLFF.

The chain links TRBV4-2 to TRBJ2-7; possible D gene TRBD1, 6 bases. Trimming removed 0 bases from V and 2 bases from J, with 11 bases in between. Looked up from germline, CDR1 is LGHNA and CDR2 is YNFKEQ. This CDR3 region has 15 residues. The CDR3 nucleotides read TGTGCCAGCAGCCAAGATACAGGGCTCCCCTACGAGCAGTACTTC. Its protein product is CASSQDTGLPYEQYF.

The chain carries TRBV7-3 and TRBJ2-1; D may correspond to TRBD1 or TRBD2 (5 bases each). The CDR3 has 13 amino acids. The germline V gene encodes CDR1 SGHTA and CDR2 FQGTGA. Deletions cut 2 bases from V and 9 bases from J, with 11 bases between. The CDR3 nucleotides read TGTGCCAGCAGCTTACGGGACGGAGGTGAGCAGTTCTTC. It is translated as CASSLRDGGEQFF.

A note on this clone: The same CDR3 arises from other DNA sequences in this sample as well. The genes are TRBV5-1 and TRBJ1-1; D perhaps matches TRBD1 (5 bases). The V gene lost 0 bases and the J gene lost 4 bases, with 10 bases spanning the gap. Germline-derived CDR1 and CDR2 are SGHRS and YFSETQ. The CDR3 sequence is 14 residues long. Here the CDR3 DNA reads TGCGCCAGCAGCTTGGAGACGGGGCGCACTGAAGCTTTCTTT. Translated: CASSLETGRTEAFF.

V usage is TRBV7-6 and J usage is TRBJ2-1; TRBD2 aligns across 12 bases. V lost 3 bases and J lost 8; bases outside the gene matches: 5. The CDR3 covers 15 residues. The V gene's germline CDR1 is SGHVS and CDR2 FNYEAQ. The CDR3 DNA is TGTGCCAGCAGCTTGCTAGCGGGAGGGCCTTATGAGCAGTTCTTC. It is translated as CASSLLAGGPYEQFF.

The chain has TRBV28 and TRBJ1-3, with D maybe TRBD1 (6 bases). V was trimmed by 3 bases and J by 5 bases, leaving 11 bases between them. This CDR3 region has 14 residues. CDR1 MDHEN and CDR2 SYDVKM come from the germline V gene. CDR3 residues: CASSLGRDRNTIYF. DNA of the CDR3: TGTGCCAGCAGTTTGGGCAGGGACAGAAACACCATATATTTT.

The J gene is TRBJ2-7, the V gene TRBV6-6; 9 bases align to TRBD2. Trimming removed 0 bases from V and 4 bases from J; junction bases left unmatched: 7. CDR1 is MNHNY, CDR2 SVGAGI, per germline (reference sequence). The CDR3 contains 16 residues. The CDR3 bases are TGTGCCAGCAGTTACTCGAGGCGGGAGGGCCGATACGAGCAGTACTTC. Translating it yields CASSYSRREGRYEQYF.

The chain employs TRBV20-1 and TRBJ2-7; D remains unclear. The CDR3 sequence is 11 residues long. Trimming stripped 3 bases from V and 7 bases from J, with 10 bases between. Germline V gives CDR1 DFQATT, CDR2 SNEGSKA (reference sequence). Written as DNA, the CDR3 is TGCAGTGCTAGGTCTACAACGGAGCAGTACTTC. Protein: CSARSTTEQYF.

This rearrangement joins TRBV7-3 to TRBJ1-1; possible D gene TRBD1, 5 bases. This CDR3 region has 15 residues. V lost 5 bases, J lost 6 bases, and 19 bases lay in between. From germline, CDR1 is SGHTA and CDR2 FQGTGA. CDR3 nucleotide sequence: TGTGCCAGCAGCCCACGGGGCTTCCCAAGCGCTGAAGCTTTCTTT. This gives the protein CASSPRGFPSAEAFF.

The gene calls are TRBV7-9 and TRBJ2-7; possible D gene TRBD2, 5 bases. The CDR3 sequence is 14 residues long. CDR1 is SEHNR, CDR2 FQNEAQ, per germline (reference sequence). Deletions cut 1 base from V and 6 bases from J, with 13 bases between. CDR3 loop: CASSLVPGGLEQYF. In nucleotides, the CDR3 is TGTGCCAGCAGCTTAGTACCAGGAGGTCTCGAGCAGTACTTC.

This chain links TRBV5-3 with TRBJ2-7; 10 bases are a match to TRBD2. TRBV5-3 is labeled an ORF, and its function is uncertain. V shed 4 bases and J 12 bases; nucleotides not matched to a gene: 10. The CDR3 extends over 13 amino acids. The CDR3 loop is CARSRPTSGMLYF. The CDR3 coding sequence is TGTGCCAGAAGCAGACCCACTAGCGGGATGTTGTACTTC.

V is TRBV13 and J is TRBJ1-1; D gene uncertain. Trimming shortened V by 1 base and J by 1 base, and 4 bases separated the two germline ends. Germline assignment: CDR1 PRHDT and CDR2 FYEKMQ (reference sequence). The CDR3 spans 13 residues. CDR3 in amino acids: CASSLVGNTEAFF. CDR3 in DNA: TGTGCCAGCAGCTTAGTCGGGAACACTGAAGCTTTCTTT.

This chain connects TRBV27 to TRBJ1-5, with 7 bases fitting TRBD1. Germline V gene lookup returns CDR1 MNHEY and CDR2 SMNVEV (reference sequence). The CDR3 totals 15 residues. The V and J ends lost 2 bases and 4 bases, in that order; junction bases with no gene match: 5. The CDR3: CASSLRTGWNQPQHF. For the CDR3, the DNA is TGTGCCAGCAGTTTACGGACAGGTTGGAATCAGCCCCAGCATTTT.

The chain carries TRBV28 and TRBJ2-7, with TRBD1 identical over 9 bases. CDR1 MDHEN and CDR2 SYDVKM come from the germline V gene. The V and J ends lost 3 bases and 0 bases, in that order; junction bases with no gene match: 3. CDR3 length: 15 residues. Here the CDR3 DNA reads TGTGCCAGCAGTTTGGGGACAGGGCTCTCCTACGAGCAGTACTTC. It codes for CASSLGTGLSYEQYF.

The chain is built from TRBV5-1 and TRBJ1-5; D ambiguous. Trimming took 1 base from V and 6 from J, leaving 14 bases between them. Germline loops: CDR1 SGHRS, CDR2 YFSETQ. The CDR3 is 15 amino acids. CDR3: CASSLQAGGSQPQHF. As DNA, the CDR3 is TGCGCCAGCAGCTTGCAAGCAGGAGGGTCTCAGCCCCAGCATTTT.

CDR3 loop: CASSELGPPSSYNEQFF. In DNA, the CDR3 is TGTGCCAGCAGTGAGTTGGGACCGCCGAGCTCCTACAATGAGCAGTTCTTC. V and J are TRBV6-1 and TRBJ2-1; D is tentatively TRBD1 or TRBD2 (5 bases each). The CDR3 sequence is 17 residues long. Germline V gene sequence: CDR1 MNHNS, CDR2 SASEGT. Trimming shortened V by 3 bases and J by 0 bases, and 15 bases separated the two germline ends.

V and J are TRBV2 and TRBJ2-5, with 7 nucleotides matching TRBD2. The V gene's germline CDR1 is SNHLY and CDR2 FYNNEI. V dropped 8 bases and J dropped 0; count of bases not matched to a gene: 9. The CDR3 contains 15 residues. In DNA form, the CDR3 reads TGTGCCAGCTCAACTAGGGGAGGGAACCAAGAGACCCAGTACTTC. Its protein is CASSTRGGNQETQYF.

This clone was picked up one time. The rearrangement uses TRBV27 and TRBJ2-7; 9 nucleotides agree with TRBD2. The V and J ends lost 4 bases and 6 bases, in that order; junction bases with no gene match: 10. CDR3 length: 15 residues. From germline, CDR1 is MNHEY and CDR2 SMNVEV (reference sequence). The CDR3 here is CASSYALAGFGEQYF. The CDR3 region has the DNA TGTGCCAGCAGTTATGCCCTAGCGGGATTTGGCGAGCAGTACTTC.

The chain combines TRBV28 with TRBJ2-2; D possibly corresponds to TRBD1 (6 bases). Germline V gives CDR1 MDHEN, CDR2 SYDVKM. Trimming cost V 4 bases and J 5 bases, with 17 bases left between them. There are 16 residues in the CDR3. The CDR3 reads CASSSGQQTWTGELFF. The CDR3 nucleotides are TGTGCCAGCAGTTCCGGACAGCAAACGTGGACCGGGGAGCTGTTTTTT.